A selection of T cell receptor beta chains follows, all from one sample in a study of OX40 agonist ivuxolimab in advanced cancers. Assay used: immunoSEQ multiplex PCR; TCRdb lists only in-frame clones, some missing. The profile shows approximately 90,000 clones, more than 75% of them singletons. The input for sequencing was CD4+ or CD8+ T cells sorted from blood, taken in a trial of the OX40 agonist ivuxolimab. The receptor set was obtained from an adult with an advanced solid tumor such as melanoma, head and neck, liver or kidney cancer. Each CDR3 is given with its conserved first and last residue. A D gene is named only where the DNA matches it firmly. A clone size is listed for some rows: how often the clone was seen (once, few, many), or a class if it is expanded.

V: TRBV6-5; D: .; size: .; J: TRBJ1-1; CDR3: CASSFEGRTEAFF; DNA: TGTGCCAGCAGCTTCGAGGGGAGAACTGAAGCTTTCTTT
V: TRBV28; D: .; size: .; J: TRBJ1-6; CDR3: CASSASGGGSPLHF; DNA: TGTGCCAGCAGTGCCTCGGGGGGGGGTTCACCCCTCCACTTT
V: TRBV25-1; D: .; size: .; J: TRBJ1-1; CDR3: CASSDGGGDTEAFF; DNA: TGTGCCAGCAGTGATGGCGGGGGGGACACTGAAGCTTTCTTT
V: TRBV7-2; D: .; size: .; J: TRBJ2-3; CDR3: CASSFSGYAGDTQYF; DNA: TGTGCCAGCAGCTTTAGCGGATATGCAGGAGATACGCAGTATTTT
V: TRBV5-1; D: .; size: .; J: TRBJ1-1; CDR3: CASSSGLLGTEAFF; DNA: TGCGCCAGCAGCTCGGGACTTTTAGGTACTGAAGCTTTCTTT
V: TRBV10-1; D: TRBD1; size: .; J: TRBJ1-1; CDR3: CASSEQGALGAFF; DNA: TGCGCCAGCAGTGAACAGGGGGCCCTCGGAGCTTTCTTT
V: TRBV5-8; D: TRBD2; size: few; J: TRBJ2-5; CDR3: CASSVLAGGETQYF; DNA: TGTGCCAGCAGCGTTCTAGCGGGAGGAGAGACCCAGTACTTC
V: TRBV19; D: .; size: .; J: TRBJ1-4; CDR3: CASSDGGWATNEKLFF; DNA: TGTGCCAGTAGTGATGGCGGGTGGGCAACTAATGAAAAACTGTTTTTT
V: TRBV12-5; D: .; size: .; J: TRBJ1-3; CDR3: CASGSRVGNTIYF; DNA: TGTGCTAGTGGTTCCAGGGTTGGAAACACCATATATTTT
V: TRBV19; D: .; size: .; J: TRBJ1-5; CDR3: CASSISGIGNQPQHF; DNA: TGTGCCAGTAGTATATCCGGGATCGGCAATCAGCCCCAGCATTTT
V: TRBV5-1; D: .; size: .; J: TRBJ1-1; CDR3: CASSHEGRQQGDTEAFF; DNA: TGCGCCAGCAGCCATGAGGGCCGACAGCAGGGTGACACTGAAGCTTTCTTT
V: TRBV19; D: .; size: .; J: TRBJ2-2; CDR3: CASTRQNTGELFF; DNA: TGTGCCAGTACCAGACAAAACACCGGGGAGCTGTTTTTT
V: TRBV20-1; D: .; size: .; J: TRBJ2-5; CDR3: CSANWLETQYF; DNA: TGCAGTGCTAATTGGTTGGAGACCCAGTACTTC
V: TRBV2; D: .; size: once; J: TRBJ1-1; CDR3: CASSESRQGGEAFF; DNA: TGTGCCAGCAGTGAAAGTCGGCAGGGAGGTGAAGCTTTCTTT
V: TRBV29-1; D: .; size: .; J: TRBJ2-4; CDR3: CSVGKGNIQYF; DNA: TGCAGCGTTGGTAAGGGGAACATTCAGTACTTC
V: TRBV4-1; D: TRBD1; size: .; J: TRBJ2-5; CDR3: CASSLWDRGGETQYF; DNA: TGCGCCAGCAGCCTATGGGACAGGGGGGGAGAGACCCAGTACTTC
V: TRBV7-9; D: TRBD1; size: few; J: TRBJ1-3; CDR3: CASSSPGQGNTIYF; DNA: TGTGCCAGCAGCTCCCCTGGACAGGGGAACACCATATATTTT
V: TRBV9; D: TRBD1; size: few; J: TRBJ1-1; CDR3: CASSATGDLTEAFF; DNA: TGTGCCAGCAGCGCTACAGGGGATCTCACTGAAGCTTTCTTT
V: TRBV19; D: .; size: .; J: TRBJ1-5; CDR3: CASSIRGAGPQHF; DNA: TGTGCCAGTAGTATACGGGGGGCCGGGCCCCAGCATTTT
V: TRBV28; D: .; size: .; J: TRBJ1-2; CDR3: CASSPDRPNYGYTF; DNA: TGTGCCAGCAGTCCGGACAGACCTAACTATGGCTACACCTTC
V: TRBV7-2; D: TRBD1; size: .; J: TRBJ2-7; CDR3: CASSLMDRGLYEQYF; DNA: TGTGCCAGCAGCTTAATGGACAGGGGGCTATACGAGCAGTACTTC
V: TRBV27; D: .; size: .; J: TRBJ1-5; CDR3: CASSLRQPYQPQHF; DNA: TGTGCCAGCAGTTTACGTCAGCCGTATCAGCCCCAGCATTTT
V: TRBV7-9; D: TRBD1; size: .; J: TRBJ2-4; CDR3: CASSFGTGWGKNIQYF; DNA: TGTGCCAGCAGCTTTGGGACAGGGTGGGGCAAAAACATTCAGTACTTC
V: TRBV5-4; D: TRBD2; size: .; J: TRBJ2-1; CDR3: CASSQGLGGGSYNEQFF; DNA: TGTGCCAGCAGCCAGGGACTAGGGGGAGGATCCTACAATGAGCAGTTCTTC
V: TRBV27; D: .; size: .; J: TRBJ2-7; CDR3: CASSQTGSIYEQYF; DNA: TGTGCCAGCAGTCAGACAGGATCTATCTACGAGCAGTACTTC
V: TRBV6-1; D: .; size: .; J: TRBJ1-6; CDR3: CASSEALQERPLHF; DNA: TGTGCCAGCAGTGAAGCGCTACAGGAAAGACCCCTCCACTTT
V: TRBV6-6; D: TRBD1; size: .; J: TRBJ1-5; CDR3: CASSYGTGTYQPQHF; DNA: TGTGCCAGCAGTTACGGGACAGGAACTTATCAGCCCCAGCATTTT
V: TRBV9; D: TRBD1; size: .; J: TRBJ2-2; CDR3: CASSAQGDTGELFF; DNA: TGTGCCAGCAGCGCACAGGGGGACACCGGGGAGCTGTTTTTT
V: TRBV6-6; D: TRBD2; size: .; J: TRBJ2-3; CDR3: CASSYRSSGGDTQYF; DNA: TGTGCCAGCAGTTATCGGTCTAGCGGTGGAGATACGCAGTATTTT
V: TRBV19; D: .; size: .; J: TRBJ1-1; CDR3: CASSIVTDNTEAFF; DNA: TGTGCCAGTAGTATAGTTACGGACAACACTGAAGCTTTCTTT
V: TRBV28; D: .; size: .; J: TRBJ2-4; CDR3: CASTPGQGAKNIQYF; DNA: TGTGCCAGCACACCGGGGCAGGGGGCCAAAAACATTCAGTACTTC
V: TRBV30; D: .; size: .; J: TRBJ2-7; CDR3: CAWSKGPYEQYF; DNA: TGTGCCTGGAGTAAGGGGCCCTACGAGCAGTACTTC
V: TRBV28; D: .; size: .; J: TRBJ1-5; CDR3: CASSRVGGDGQPQHF; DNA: TGTGCCAGCAGTAGGGTCGGAGGGGATGGGCAGCCCCAGCATTTT
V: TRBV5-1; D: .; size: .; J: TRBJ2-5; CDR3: CASSLVEGRETQYF; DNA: TGCGCCAGCAGCTTGGTGGAGGGGCGGGAGACCCAGTACTTC
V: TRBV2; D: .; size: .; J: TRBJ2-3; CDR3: CASRPTGLSTDTQYF; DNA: TGTGCCAGCAGACCTACGGGACTCTCCACAGATACGCAGTATTTT
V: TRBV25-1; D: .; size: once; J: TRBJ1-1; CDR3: CASSAWVGQNTEAFF; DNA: TGTGCCAGCAGTGCCTGGGTGGGACAGAACACTGAAGCTTTCTTT
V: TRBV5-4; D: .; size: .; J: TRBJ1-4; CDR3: CASSLGGHNEKLFF; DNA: TGTGCCAGCAGCTTGGGAGGGCATAATGAAAAACTGTTTTTT
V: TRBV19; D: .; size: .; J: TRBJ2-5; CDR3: CASSMRVGANQETQYF; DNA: TGTGCCAGTAGTATGAGGGTAGGGGCAAACCAAGAGACCCAGTACTTC
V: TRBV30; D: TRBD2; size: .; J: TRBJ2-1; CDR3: CAWSVGGGAYNEQFF; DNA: TGTGCCTGGAGTGTAGGCGGGGGGGCCTACAATGAGCAGTTCTTC
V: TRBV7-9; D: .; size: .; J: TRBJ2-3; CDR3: CASSPFVQVSSTDTQYF; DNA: TGTGCCAGCAGCCCCTTTGTACAGGTTTCTAGCACAGATACGCAGTATTTT
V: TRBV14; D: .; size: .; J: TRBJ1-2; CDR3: CASSQVGRKGRYTF; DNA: TGTGCCAGCAGCCAAGTCGGGCGGAAGGGTCGCTACACCTTC
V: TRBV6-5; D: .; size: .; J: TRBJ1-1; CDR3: CASSYSRTVNTEAFF; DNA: TGTGCCAGCAGTTACTCCCGGACGGTGAACACTGAAGCTTTCTTT
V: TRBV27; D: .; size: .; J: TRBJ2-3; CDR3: CASSLFSRPTSTDTQYF; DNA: TGTGCCAGCAGTTTATTTTCCAGGCCTACTAGCACAGATACGCAGTATTTT
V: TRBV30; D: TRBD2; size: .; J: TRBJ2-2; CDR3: CAWSTFGLAGGVRNTGELFF; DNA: TGTGCCTGGAGTACCTTCGGACTAGCGGGAGGAGTAAGAAACACCGGGGAGCTGTTTTTT
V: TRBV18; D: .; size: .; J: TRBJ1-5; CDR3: CASSPLGEGKPQHF; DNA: TGTGCCAGCTCACCTCTGGGGGAGGGTAAGCCCCAGCATTTT
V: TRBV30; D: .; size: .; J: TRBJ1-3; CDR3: CAWDRRTGNTIYF; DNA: TGTGCCTGGGACAGGAGGACTGGAAACACCATATATTTT
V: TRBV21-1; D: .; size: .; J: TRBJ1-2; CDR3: CASSSPSRGGWGYTF; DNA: TGTGCCAGCAGCTCCCCGTCCCGAGGGGGGTGGGGCTACACCTTC
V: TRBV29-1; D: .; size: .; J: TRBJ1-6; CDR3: CSVEWQPNSPLHF; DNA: TGCAGCGTTGAATGGCAGCCAAATTCACCCCTCCACTTT
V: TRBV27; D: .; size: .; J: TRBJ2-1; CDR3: CASSLLAGYNEQFF; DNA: TGTGCCAGCAGTCTCCTGGCCGGCTACAATGAGCAGTTCTTC
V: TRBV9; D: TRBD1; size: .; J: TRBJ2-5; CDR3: CASSVVGTGDETQYF; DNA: TGTGCCAGCAGCGTAGTTGGGACAGGGGACGAGACCCAGTACTTC
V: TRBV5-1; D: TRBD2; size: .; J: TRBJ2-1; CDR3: CASSLDGTSGTRGIF; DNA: TGCGCCAGCAGCTTGGACGGGACTAGCGGGACCAGGGGGATCTTC
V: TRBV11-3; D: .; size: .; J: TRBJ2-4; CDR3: CASSLEEVAIQYF; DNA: TGTGCCAGCAGCTTAGAGGAGGTGGCCATTCAGTACTTC
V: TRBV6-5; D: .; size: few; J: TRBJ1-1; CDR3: CASSYTLGGNTEAFF; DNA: TGTGCCAGCAGTTACACCCTAGGAGGGAACACTGAAGCTTTCTTT
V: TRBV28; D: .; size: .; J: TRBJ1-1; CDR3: CASYRAITAFF; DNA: TGTGCCAGCTATAGGGCGATAACAGCTTTCTTT
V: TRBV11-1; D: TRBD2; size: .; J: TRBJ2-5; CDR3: CASSRKAGVGETQYF; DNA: TGTGCCAGCAGCCGGAAAGCGGGAGTTGGGGAGACCCAGTACTTC
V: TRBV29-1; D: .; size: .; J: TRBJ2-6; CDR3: CSAAGFGAGANVLTF; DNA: TGCAGCGCTGCAGGGTTCGGCGCTGGGGCCAACGTCCTGACTTTC
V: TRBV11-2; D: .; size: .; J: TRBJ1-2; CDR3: CASSLGRGLTSF; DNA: TGTGCCAGCAGCTTAGGTCGGGGCCTAACCTCCTTC
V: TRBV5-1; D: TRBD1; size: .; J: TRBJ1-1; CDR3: CASSLTGAGGTEAFF; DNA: TGCGCCAGCAGCTTGACAGGGGCGGGGGGCACTGAAGCTTTCTTT
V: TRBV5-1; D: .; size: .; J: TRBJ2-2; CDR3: CASTLSQGGTGELFF; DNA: TGCGCCAGCACCCTGAGTCAGGGGGGCACCGGGGAGCTGTTTTTT